This T cell receptor (beta chain) came from a study of control samples from healthy donors and cancer patients. Repertoires were generated with immunoSEQ multiplex PCR, while TCRdb's copy carries only in-frame clones and drops some. The table has about 180,000 clones, approximately 92% seen once; the top ten hold around 1.4%. J was trimmed by 4 bases and V by 0 bases; bases with no gene match: 1. This CDR3 contains 15 residues. The chain uses TRBV23-1 and TRBJ1-5, with 9 bases lining up with TRBD1. TRBV23-1 is an open reading frame, and its role is uncertain. Sequencing was performed on blood. The sequence came from a man aged 30 to 45 in good health. The CDR3 nucleotides are TGCGCCAGCAGTCAATCGGACAGGGGAAATCAGCCCCAGCATTTT. Translating it yields CASSQSDRGNQPQHF.